What follows are 32 T cell receptor beta chains derived from one specimen sequenced in a study of blood T cell repertoires in COVID-19. Generated by immunoSEQ multiplex PCR, the TCRdb table keeps only in-frame clones and is missing some. The sample holds roughly 300,000 clones; around 90% are singletons and the top ten take nearly 7%. Sample: peripheral blood. Receptor source: a woman in her thirties with COVID-19, enrolled during active disease.

The chain joins TRBV30 to TRBJ1-5, with TRBD1 identical over 12 bases. The CDR3 is 19 residues long. Germline V lookup: CDR1 GTSNPN, CDR2 SVGIG (reference sequence). Trimming cost V 2 bases and J 6 bases; bases outside gene matches: 17. CDR3 nucleotides: TGTGCCTGGAGTTCCCCTCGGGACAGGGGGCCGGGGTTAGGTCAGCCCCAGCATTTT. Translated, it gives CAWSSPRDRGPGLGQPQHF.

This clone was seen just once. This sequence joins TRBV19 and TRBJ2-1, with D unclear. Germline V gene lookup returns CDR1 LNHDA and CDR2 SQIVND (reference sequence). The CDR3 consists of 16 residues. Trimming left V 5 bases short and J 5 bases short, with 19 bases between. The CDR3 protein is CASSAKGSSADNEQFF. The CDR3 DNA reads TGTGCCAGTAGTGCAAAAGGCTCTTCGGCGGACAATGAGCAGTTCTTC.

The rearrangement joins TRBV2 to TRBJ2-1; D uncertain. The germline V gene encodes CDR1 SNHLY and CDR2 FYNNEI. The CDR3 length is 13 residues. V lost 5 bases, J lost 9 bases, and 14 bases lay in between. The CDR3, as DNA: TGTGCCAGCAGTAAAGGTTTGCGAGGTGAGCAGTTCTTC. This translates into CASSKGLRGEQFF.

The V call is TRBV9, the J call TRBJ2-7; no clear D gene. From germline, CDR1 is SGDLS and CDR2 YYNGEE. The length of the CDR3 is 17 residues. The V and J ends lost 4 bases and 5 bases respectively, with 25 bases between them. This chain's CDR3 is CASSPSWRIGRRNEQYF. DNA of the CDR3: TGTGCCAGCAGCCCCTCTTGGCGGATCGGCCGAAGGAACGAGCAGTACTTC.

This clone was counted once. The chain is built from TRBV18 and TRBJ2-2; TRBD2 matches at 9 bases. The CDR3 extends over 16 amino acids. Per the germline V gene, CDR1 is KGHSH and CDR2 is LQKENI. J gave up 9 bases and V 2 bases, and 10 bases lay outside the gene matches. CDR3 region: CASSPGVAGAPRELFF. The CDR3 nucleotides are TGTGCCAGCTCACCAGGAGTAGCGGGAGCTCCGCGGGAGCTGTTTTTT.

The DNA for the CDR3 is TGTGCCAGCAGCGGCCGGACTAGCGGGAGGAGAGATACGCAGTATTTT. Its protein product is CASSGRTSGRRDTQYF. The chain is built from TRBV9 and TRBJ2-3; 14 bases align to TRBD2. The J segment lost 5 bases and the V segment lost 3 bases, leaving 5 bases of the junction unmatched. CDR1 is SGDLS, CDR2 YYNGEE, per germline. The CDR3 consists of 16 residues.

V is TRBV7-2 and J is TRBJ2-5; 9 bases match TRBD2. The V and J ends lost 4 bases and 4 bases, in that order; junction bases with no gene match: 7. The CDR3 length is 15 residues. From germline, CDR1 is SGHTA and CDR2 FQGNSA. The CDR3 DNA reads TGTGCCAGCAGCTCCTACGGGACTAGCCTAGAGACCCAGTACTTC. The encoded protein is CASSSYGTSLETQYF. The full variable domain, its missing parts supplied by reference TRBV7-2 and TRBJ2-5, is GAGVSQSPSNKVTEKGKDVELRCDPISGHTALYWYRQSLGQGLEFLIYFQGNSAPDKSGLPSDRFSAERTGGSVSTLTIQRTQQEDSAVYLCASSSYGTSLETQYFGPGTRLLVL.

For the CDR3, the DNA is TGTGCCAGCAACTTTAGTATGATAGCGGGCCCCCCCGGGGAGCTGTTTTTT. Translating it yields CASNFSMIAGPPGELFF. The rearrangement uses TRBV7-9 and TRBJ2-2; 7 bases are shared with TRBD2. Germline loops: CDR1 SEHNR, CDR2 FQNEAQ (reference sequence). CDR3 length equals 17 residues. Trimming removed 7 bases from V and 6 bases from J; junction bases left unmatched: 17.

V and J are TRBV27 and TRBJ2-1, with TRBD2 matching 14 bases. This CDR3 comprises 15 residues. Looked up from germline, CDR1 is MNHEY and CDR2 is SMNVEV (reference sequence). Unmatched junction bases numbered 6, after V lost 6 bases and J lost 8 bases. CDR3 nucleotides: TGTGCCAGCAGGGAGGGACTAGCGGGAGTGGATGAGCAGTTCTTC. This codes for CASREGLAGVDEQFF.

Comment on this clone: Other DNA sequences within the sample encode an identical CDR3. The chain links TRBV19 to TRBJ1-1, with 7 bases identical to TRBD1. Germline lookup yields CDR1 LNHDA and CDR2 SQIVND (reference sequence). With V trimmed by 4 bases and J by 7 bases, 6 bases remained unmatched. The CDR3 spans 13 residues. CDR3 sequence: CASSTTRDSEAFF. The DNA for the CDR3 is TGTGCCAGTAGTACGACACGGGACAGTGAAGCTTTCTTT.

The V gene is TRBV2, the J gene TRBJ2-7, with 8 bases identical to TRBD1. Trimming cost V 4 bases and J 3 bases; bases outside gene matches: 5. CDR3 size: 14 residues. Germline CDR1 reads SNHLY; CDR2 reads FYNNEI. CDR3 sequence: CASSATGAGYEQYF. In DNA form, the CDR3 reads TGTGCCAGCAGTGCGACAGGGGCTGGCTACGAGCAGTACTTC.

The chain has TRBV19 and TRBJ1-1; D perhaps matches TRBD1 (5 bases). Germline V gives CDR1 LNHDA, CDR2 SQIVND (reference sequence). V was clipped by 10 bases and J by 1 base, with 10 bases between them. The CDR3 loop spans 12 amino acids. Written as DNA, the CDR3 is TGTGCCACCACAGGTCCGAACACTGAAGCTTTCTTT. Translated: CATTGPNTEAFF.

This rearrangement joins TRBV5-1 to TRBJ1-1; D is perhaps TRBD1 (5 bases). The CDR3 consists of 13 residues. Between the trimmed V and J ends, which lost 4 bases and 0 bases, there was a span of 7 bases. Germline CDR1 is SGHRS and CDR2 is YFSETQ. The DNA of the CDR3 is TGCGCCAGCAGCCCCAGGGTGAACACTGAAGCTTTCTTT. Translation: CASSPRVNTEAFF.

This rearrangement joins TRBV7-2 to TRBJ1-5, with a weak D call TRBD1 (5 bases). With 4 bases removed from V and 3 bases from J, the gap between germline ends came to 10 bases. CDR3 length equals 14 residues. Per germline, CDR1 SGHTA and CDR2 FQGNSA. The CDR3 protein is CASSSGWFNQPQHF. The CDR3 DNA follows: TGTGCCAGCAGCTCAGGGTGGTTCAATCAGCCCCAGCATTTT.

This rearrangement joins TRBV6-5 to TRBJ1-2; D ambiguous. Germline lookup yields CDR1 MNHEY and CDR2 SVGAGI. V lost 2 bases to trimming and J lost 1 base, with 11 bases between them. The CDR3 extends over 15 amino acids. The CDR3 loop is CASSYIGTVNYGYTF. The CDR3 DNA sequence: TGTGCCAGCAGTTACATTGGAACAGTTAACTATGGCTACACCTTC.

The genes are TRBV9 and TRBJ2-1; 8 bases line up with TRBD2. Trimming cost V 6 bases and J 1 base; bases outside gene matches: 3. The CDR3 is 14 amino acids. Germline V gene lookup returns CDR1 SGDLS and CDR2 YYNGEE. The chain's CDR3 is CASNERGSYNEQFF. CDR3 bases: TGTGCCAGCAACGAGCGGGGGTCCTACAATGAGCAGTTCTTC.

The V and J genes are TRBV11-2 and TRBJ2-7; 13 bases map to TRBD2. Germline CDR1 is SGHAT and CDR2 is FQNNGV. The CDR3 is 15 residues long. Germline trimming cut 1 base from V and 7 bases from J; bases unmatched to any gene: 4. DNA for the CDR3: TGTGCCAGCAGCTTAGTAGGACTAGCGGGAGATGAGCAGTACTTC. Translated, it gives CASSLVGLAGDEQYF.

This clone was observed once. V gene TRBV12-5 combines with J gene TRBJ1-5; D is possibly TRBD1 (5 bases). Germline V CDR1 and CDR2: LGHNT, FRNRAP. The CDR3 contains 16 residues. V lost 1 base to trimming and J lost 0 bases, with 10 bases between them. The CDR3, as DNA: TGTGCTAGTGGTTTGGGACAGCCTGATAGCAATCAGCCCCAGCATTTT. Translating it yields CASGLGQPDSNQPQHF.

The chain recombines TRBV7-9 with TRBJ1-6; 10 bases line up with TRBD1. This CDR3 has 15 residues. Germline V gene lookup returns CDR1 SEHNR and CDR2 FQNEAQ (reference sequence). Unmatched junction bases numbered 5, after V lost 6 bases and J lost 6 bases. CDR3 in DNA: TGTGCCAGCAGTTCCGGGACAGGGGTTAATTCACCCCTCCACTTT. Amino acids: CASSSGTGVNSPLHF. Full variable domain (remainder filled in from reference TRBV7-9 and TRBJ1-6): DTGVSQNPRHKITKRGQNVTFRCDPISEHNRLYWYRQTLGQGPEFLTYFQNEAQLEKSRLLSDRFSAERPKGSFSTLEIQRTEQGDSAMYLCASSSGTGVNSPLHFGNGTRLTVT.

The chain joins TRBV5-4 to TRBJ1-1; TRBD1 aligns across 7 bases. CDR3 length: 15 residues. V lost 4 bases, J lost 4 bases, and 10 bases stayed unmatched. CDR1 is SGHNT and CDR2 is YYREEE in the germline V gene (reference sequence). The CDR3 region has the DNA TGTGCCAGCAGCCCTAAGACAGGGTCGGGCACTGAAGCTTTCTTT. Protein sequence: CASSPKTGSGTEAFF.

This clone was detected once. This chain connects TRBV29-1 to TRBJ2-7, with 10 nucleotides matching TRBD2. The length of the CDR3 is 14 residues. Trimming cost V 4 bases and J 3 bases; bases outside gene matches: 6. Germline V gene data show CDR1 as SQVTM and CDR2 as ANQGSEA. The CDR3 coding sequence is TGCAGCGTTGGGACTAGCGGACACTACTACGAGCAGTACTTC. Translation: CSVGTSGHYYEQYF.

This chain uses TRBV15 with TRBJ2-2, with 8 bases lining up with TRBD2. Germline V gene data show CDR1 as LNHNV and CDR2 as YYDKDF (reference sequence). The CDR3 has 19 residues. V trimming: 0 bases; J trimming: 2 bases; junction bases outside the gene matches: 11. CDR3 region: CATSRDLPSGSVNTGELFF. The CDR3 DNA is TGTGCCACCAGCAGAGATTTACCCAGCGGGAGCGTCAACACCGGGGAGCTGTTTTTT.

This clone was observed once. The chain joins TRBV19 to TRBJ1-1, with 7 nucleotides matching TRBD1. Losses at the gene ends were 5 bases for V and 6 bases for J; bases not matched to a gene: 12. The CDR3 has 15 residues. The germline V gene has CDR1 LNHDA and CDR2 SQIVND (reference sequence). In nucleotides, the CDR3 is TGTGCCAGTAGTTCCGCTTACCCCCAGGGGGCTGAAGCTTTCTTT. Its translation is CASSSAYPQGAEAFF.

This clone was counted ten times or more. The rearrangement links TRBV19 to TRBJ2-7; the match to TRBD1 covers 7 bases. The CDR3 is 14 residues long. Germline V gene data show CDR1 as LNHDA and CDR2 as SQIVND (reference sequence). Losses at the gene ends were 3 bases for V and 6 bases for J; bases not matched to a gene: 8. CDR3 nucleotides: TGTGCCAGTAGTATCGACAGGGCGGCGAGCGAGCAGTACTTC. It encodes CASSIDRAASEQYF.

The chain links TRBV5-6 to TRBJ2-2; 10 nucleotides agree with TRBD1. The germline V gene has CDR1 SGHDT and CDR2 YYEEEE. J lost 5 bases, V lost 3 bases, and 16 bases had no gene match. The CDR3 consists of 19 residues. The CDR3 reads CASSSIPPIAGQGTGELFF. The CDR3 DNA is TGTGCCAGCAGCTCCATCCCCCCTATAGCGGGACAGGGGACCGGGGAGCTGTTTTTT.

The J gene is TRBJ2-5, the V gene TRBV7-9, with 7 bases fitting TRBD2. This CDR3 is built from 17 residues. Germline V lookup: CDR1 SEHNR, CDR2 FQNEAQ (reference sequence). Germline trimming cut 3 bases from V and 2 bases from J; bases unmatched to any gene: 12. The CDR3 sequence is CASSFGVGRGVQETQYF. The CDR3 DNA reads TGTGCCAGCAGCTTTGGGGTGGGGAGGGGAGTACAAGAGACCCAGTACTTC.

This clone was detected only a few times. The rearrangement links TRBV11-2 to TRBJ1-1; 12 bases are a match to TRBD1. Trimming took 3 bases from V and 3 from J; bases not matched to a gene: 5. The CDR3 extends over 16 amino acids. Germline lookup yields CDR1 SGHAT and CDR2 FQNNGV. CDR3 loop: CASSLGTGGVDTEAFF. CDR3 sequence (DNA): TGTGCCAGCAGCTTGGGGACAGGGGGCGTGGACACTGAAGCTTTCTTT.

A note on this clone: The sample holds other DNA sequences that translate to the same CDR3. The rearrangement uses TRBV4-1 and TRBJ2-7; tentatively, D is TRBD2 (6 bases). Germline V gives CDR1 MGHRA, CDR2 YSYEKL. This CDR3 has 13 amino acids. The V and J ends lost 5 bases and 3 bases respectively, with 11 bases between them. CDR3 in DNA: TGCGCCAGCAGCAGCGGGCAGGGCTACGAGCAGTACTTC. Translating gives CASSSGQGYEQYF.

The rearrangement links TRBV5-1 to TRBJ2-7, with D hard to call. The V gene lost 2 bases and the J gene lost 0 bases, with 6 bases spanning the gap. CDR1 and CDR2 (germline): SGHRS, YFSETQ. The CDR3 contains 13 residues. CDR3 residues: CASSLESSYEQYF. Here the CDR3 DNA reads TGCGCCAGCAGCTTAGAGAGCTCCTACGAGCAGTACTTC.

The chain has TRBV9 and TRBJ2-7; 7 bases align to TRBD2. The V and J ends lost 4 bases and 0 bases, in that order; junction bases with no gene match: 10. The CDR3 is 16 amino acids. Germline CDR1 is SGDLS and CDR2 is YYNGEE. CDR3 nucleotides: TGTGCCAGCAGCCCCCGGGGGGACCAGGGCTCCTACGAGCAGTACTTC. Translation gives CASSPRGDQGSYEQYF. The full variable domain, rest sourced from reference TRBV9 and TRBJ2-7, is DSGVTQTPKHLITATGQRVTLRCSPRSGDLSVYWYQQSLDQGLQFLIQYYNGEERAKGNILERFSAQQFPDLHSELNLSSLELGDSALYFCASSPRGDQGSYEQYFGPGTRLTVT.

The chain links TRBV11-3 to TRBJ2-5; 7 bases match TRBD1. The V gene's germline CDR1 is SGHNT and CDR2 YENEEA. The CDR3 is 14 residues long. J was trimmed by 5 bases and V by 3 bases; bases with no gene match: 6. This CDR3 reads CASSFSGTAETQYF. CDR3 coding DNA: TGTGCCAGCAGCTTTTCCGGGACAGCCGAGACCCAGTACTTC.

Concerning this clone itself: This sample includes further DNA sequences coding for the same CDR3. The chain couples TRBV19 to TRBJ1-4; no clear D gene. This CDR3 is built from 14 residues. Per the germline V gene, CDR1 is LNHDA and CDR2 is SQIVND (reference sequence). Trimming removed 5 bases at V and 2 bases at J, with 9 bases between. CDR3 protein: CASSRGSTNEKLFF. The CDR3 DNA reads as TGTGCCAGTAGTCGGGGTTCGACTAATGAAAAACTGTTTTTT.